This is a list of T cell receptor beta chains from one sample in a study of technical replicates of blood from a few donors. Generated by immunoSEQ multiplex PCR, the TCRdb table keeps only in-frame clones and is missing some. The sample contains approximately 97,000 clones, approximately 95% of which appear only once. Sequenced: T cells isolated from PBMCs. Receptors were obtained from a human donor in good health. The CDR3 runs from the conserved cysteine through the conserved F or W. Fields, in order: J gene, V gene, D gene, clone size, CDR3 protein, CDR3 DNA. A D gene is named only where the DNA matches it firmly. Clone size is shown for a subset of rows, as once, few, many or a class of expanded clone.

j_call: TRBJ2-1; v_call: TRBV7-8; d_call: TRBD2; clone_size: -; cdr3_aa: CASIKQRGNEQFF; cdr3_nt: TGTGCCAGCATCAAACAGCGGGGCAATGAGCAGTTCTTC
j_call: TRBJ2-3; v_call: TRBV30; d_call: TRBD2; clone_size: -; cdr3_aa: CAWSAAGGVADTQYF; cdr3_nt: TGTGCCTGGAGTGCAGCGGGAGGGGTGGCAGATACGCAGTATTTT
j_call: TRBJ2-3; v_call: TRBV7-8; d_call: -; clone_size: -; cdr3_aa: CASSLEQSTDTQYF; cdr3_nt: TGTGCCAGCAGCTTAGAACAGAGCACAGATACGCAGTATTTT
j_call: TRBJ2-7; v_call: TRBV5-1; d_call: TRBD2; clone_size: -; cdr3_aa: CASSPMTSGSGEQYF; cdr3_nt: TGCGCCAGCAGCCCCATGACTAGCGGGAGTGGGGAGCAGTACTTC
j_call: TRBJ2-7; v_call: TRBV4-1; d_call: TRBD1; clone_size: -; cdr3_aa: CASSQVQGDYEQYF; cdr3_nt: TGCGCCAGCAGCCAAGTTCAGGGGGACTACGAGCAGTACTTC
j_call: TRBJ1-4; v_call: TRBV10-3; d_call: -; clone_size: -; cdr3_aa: CAISDSGEGKLFF; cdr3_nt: TGTGCCATCAGTGATTCGGGGGAGGGAAAACTGTTTTTT
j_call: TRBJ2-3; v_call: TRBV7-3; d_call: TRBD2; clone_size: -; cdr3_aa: CASSDTLLAGGQDTQYF; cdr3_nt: TGTGCCAGCAGCGATACCCTACTAGCGGGAGGGCAAGATACGCAGTATTTT
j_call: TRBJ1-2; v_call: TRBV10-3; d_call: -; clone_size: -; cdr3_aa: CAISEFRGEGGYTF; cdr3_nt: TGTGCCATCAGTGAGTTCAGGGGTGAGGGTGGCTACACCTTC
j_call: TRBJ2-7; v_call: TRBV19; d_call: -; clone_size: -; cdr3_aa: CASSVLGQLSGEPYEQYF; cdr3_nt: TGTGCCAGTAGTGTCCTGGGACAGCTTAGCGGAGAACCCTACGAGCAGTACTTC
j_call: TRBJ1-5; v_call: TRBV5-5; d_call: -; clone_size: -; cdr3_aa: CASSLGGSTQPQHF; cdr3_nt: TGTGCCAGCAGCTTGGGAGGCTCGACTCAGCCCCAGCATTTT
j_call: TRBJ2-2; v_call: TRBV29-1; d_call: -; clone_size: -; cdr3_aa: CSVGTPLNTGELFF; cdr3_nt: TGCAGCGTTGGGACACCTCTGAACACCGGGGAGCTGTTTTTT
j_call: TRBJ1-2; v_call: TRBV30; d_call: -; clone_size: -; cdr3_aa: CAWSVGGGYTF; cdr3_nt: TGTGCCTGGAGTGTCGGGGGTGGCTACACCTTC
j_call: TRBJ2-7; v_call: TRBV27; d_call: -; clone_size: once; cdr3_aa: CASSLGLTSYEQYF; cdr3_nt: TGTGCCAGCAGTTTAGGGCTGACCTCCTACGAGCAGTACTTC
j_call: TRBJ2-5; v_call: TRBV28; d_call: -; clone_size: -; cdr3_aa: CASRPGGPGETQYF; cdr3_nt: TGTGCCAGCAGGCCCGGAGGGCCTGGGGAGACCCAGTACTTC
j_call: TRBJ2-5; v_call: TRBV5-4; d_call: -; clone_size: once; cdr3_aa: CASSLVGSWETQYF; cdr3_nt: TGTGCCAGCAGCTTGGTCGGGAGTTGGGAGACCCAGTACTTC
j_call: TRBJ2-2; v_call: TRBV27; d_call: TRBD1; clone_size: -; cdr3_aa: CASSLRGQGEIQTGELFF; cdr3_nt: TGTGCCAGCAGTTTGAGGGGGCAGGGCGAGATCCAGACCGGGGAGCTGTTTTTT
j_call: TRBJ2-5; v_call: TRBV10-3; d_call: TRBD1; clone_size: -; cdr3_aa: CAISNFRGLLIGSEETQYF; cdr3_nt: TGTGCCATCAGTAACTTCAGGGGGCTATTGATTGGAAGCGAAGAGACCCAGTACTTC
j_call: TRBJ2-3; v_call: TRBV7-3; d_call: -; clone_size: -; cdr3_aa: CASWGVAADTQYF; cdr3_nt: TGTGCCAGCTGGGGCGTAGCGGCAGATACGCAGTATTTT
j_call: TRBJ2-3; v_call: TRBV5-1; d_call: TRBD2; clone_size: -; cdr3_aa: CASSLGAGGPPTDTQYF; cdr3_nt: TGCGCCAGCAGCTTGGGGGCGGGAGGGCCCCCCACAGATACGCAGTATTTT
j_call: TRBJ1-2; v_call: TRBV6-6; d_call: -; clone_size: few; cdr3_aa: CASSPTLFRGYTF; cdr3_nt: TGTGCCAGCAGCCCTACGTTGTTTCGAGGCTACACCTTC
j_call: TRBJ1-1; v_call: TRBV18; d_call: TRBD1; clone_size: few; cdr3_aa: CASSPTTGVGGTEAFF; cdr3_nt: TGTGCCAGCTCACCAACAACAGGGGTTGGGGGGACTGAAGCTTTCTTT
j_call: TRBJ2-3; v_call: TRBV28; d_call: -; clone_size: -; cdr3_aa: CASSDIGQKASDTQYF; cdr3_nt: TGTGCCAGCAGTGATATAGGACAAAAGGCATCAGATACGCAGTATTTT
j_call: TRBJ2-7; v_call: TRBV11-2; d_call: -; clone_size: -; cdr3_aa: CASSSYYEQYF; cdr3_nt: TGTGCCAGCAGCTCCTACTACGAGCAGTACTTC
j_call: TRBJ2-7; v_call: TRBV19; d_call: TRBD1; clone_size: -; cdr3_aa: CASSPDRASYEQYF; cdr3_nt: TGTGCCAGTAGCCCCGACAGGGCCAGCTACGAGCAGTACTTC
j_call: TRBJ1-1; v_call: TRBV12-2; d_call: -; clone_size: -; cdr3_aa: CASRLGEDRNTEAFF; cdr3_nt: TGTGCAAGTCGCTTAGGGGAGGACCGGAACACTGAAGCTTTCTTT
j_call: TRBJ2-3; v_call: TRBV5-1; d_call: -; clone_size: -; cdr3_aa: CASRPRAGEKTDTQYF; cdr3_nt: TGCGCCAGCAGGCCCCGGGCAGGGGAAAAGACAGATACGCAGTATTTT
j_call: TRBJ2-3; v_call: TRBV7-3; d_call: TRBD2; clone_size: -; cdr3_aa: CASSLIASGSGSTDTQYF; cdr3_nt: TGTGCCAGCAGCTTAATTGCGAGCGGGAGTGGGTCCACAGATACGCAGTATTTT
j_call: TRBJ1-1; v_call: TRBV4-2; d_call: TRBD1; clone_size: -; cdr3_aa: CASSQGQGTNTEAFF; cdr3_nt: TGTGCCAGCAGCCAGGGACAGGGGACGAACACTGAAGCTTTCTTT
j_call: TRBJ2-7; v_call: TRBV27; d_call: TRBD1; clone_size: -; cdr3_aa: CASSWTGNSYEQYF; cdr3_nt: TGTGCCAGCAGTTGGACAGGGAACTCCTACGAGCAGTACTTC
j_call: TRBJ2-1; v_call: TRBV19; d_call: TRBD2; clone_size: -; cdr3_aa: CASSIDPPGAGVRNEQFF; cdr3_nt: TGTGCCAGTAGTATAGACCCCCCAGGAGCGGGAGTGAGGAATGAGCAGTTCTTC
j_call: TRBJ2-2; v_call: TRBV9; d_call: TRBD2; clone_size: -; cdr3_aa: CASSASWGSGFTGELFF; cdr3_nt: TGTGCCAGCAGCGCCAGCTGGGGTAGCGGGTTCACCGGGGAGCTGTTTTTT
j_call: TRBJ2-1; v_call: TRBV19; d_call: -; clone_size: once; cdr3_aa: CASKIQGNNEQFF; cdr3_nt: TGTGCCAGTAAAATCCAGGGAAACAATGAGCAGTTCTTC
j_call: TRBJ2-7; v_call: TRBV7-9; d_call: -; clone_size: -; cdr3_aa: CASSLGLGGTYEQYF; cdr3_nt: TGTGCCAGCAGCCTCGGTCTTGGCGGGACGTACGAGCAGTACTTC
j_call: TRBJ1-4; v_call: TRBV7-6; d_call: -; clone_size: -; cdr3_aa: CASSPDFGTNEKLFF; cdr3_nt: TGTGCCAGCAGCCCTGACTTTGGAACAAATGAAAAACTGTTTTTT
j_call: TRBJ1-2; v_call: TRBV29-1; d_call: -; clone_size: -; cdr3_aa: CSVVISTNYGYTF; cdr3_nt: TGCAGCGTTGTGATCAGTACCAACTATGGCTACACCTTC
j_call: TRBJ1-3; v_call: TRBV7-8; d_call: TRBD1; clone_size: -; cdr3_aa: CASTRTGGNTIYF; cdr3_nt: TGTGCCAGCACGCGGACAGGAGGAAACACCATATATTTT
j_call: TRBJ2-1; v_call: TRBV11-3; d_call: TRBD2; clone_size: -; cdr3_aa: CASSPGGLAGEGEQFF; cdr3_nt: TGTGCCAGCAGCCCGGGGGGGCTAGCGGGAGAAGGTGAGCAGTTCTTC